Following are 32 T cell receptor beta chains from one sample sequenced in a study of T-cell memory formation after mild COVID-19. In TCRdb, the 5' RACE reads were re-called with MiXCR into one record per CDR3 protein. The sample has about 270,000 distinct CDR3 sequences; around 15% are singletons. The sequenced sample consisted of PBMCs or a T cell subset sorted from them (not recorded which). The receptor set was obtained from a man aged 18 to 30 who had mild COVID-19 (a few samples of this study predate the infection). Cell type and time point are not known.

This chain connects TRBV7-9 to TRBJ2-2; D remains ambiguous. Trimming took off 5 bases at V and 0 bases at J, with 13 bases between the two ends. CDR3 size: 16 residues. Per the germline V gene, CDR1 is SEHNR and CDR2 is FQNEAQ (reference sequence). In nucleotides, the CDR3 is TGTGCCAGCAGCACCCTAGTCCTCTCGAACACCGGGGAGCTGTTTTTT. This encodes CASSTLVLSNTGELFF. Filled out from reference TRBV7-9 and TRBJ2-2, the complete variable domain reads DTGVSQNPRHKITKRGQNVTFRCDPISEHNRLYWYRQTLGQGPEFLTYFQNEAQLEKSRLLSDRFSAERPKGSFSTLEIQRTEQGDSAMYLCASSTLVLSNTGELFFGEGSRLTVL.

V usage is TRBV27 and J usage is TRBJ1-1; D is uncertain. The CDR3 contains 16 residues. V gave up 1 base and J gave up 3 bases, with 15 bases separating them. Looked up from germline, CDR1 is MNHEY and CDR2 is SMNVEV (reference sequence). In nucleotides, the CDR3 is TGTGCCAGCAGTTTATATTCGGGCAGCGGGTACACTGAAGCTTTCTTT. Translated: CASSLYSGSGYTEAFF.

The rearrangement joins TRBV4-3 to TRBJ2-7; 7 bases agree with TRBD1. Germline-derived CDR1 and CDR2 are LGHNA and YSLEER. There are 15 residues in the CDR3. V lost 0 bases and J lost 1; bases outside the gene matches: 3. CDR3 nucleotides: TGCGCCAGCAGCCAAGATAGGGGGCCGTCCTACGAGCAGTACTTC. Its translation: CASSQDRGPSYEQYF.

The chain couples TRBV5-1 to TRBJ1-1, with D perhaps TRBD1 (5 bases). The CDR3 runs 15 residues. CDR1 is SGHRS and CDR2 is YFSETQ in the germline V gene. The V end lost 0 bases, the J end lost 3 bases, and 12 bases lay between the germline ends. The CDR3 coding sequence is TGCGCCAGCAGCTTGGGTAGGGGAGAGGACACTGAAGCTTTCTTT. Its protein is CASSLGRGEDTEAFF.

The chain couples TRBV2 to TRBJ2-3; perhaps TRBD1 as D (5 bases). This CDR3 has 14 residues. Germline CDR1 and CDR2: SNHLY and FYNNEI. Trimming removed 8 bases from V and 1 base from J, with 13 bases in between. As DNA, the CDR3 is TGTGCCAGCGGGTGGACAAGCGGCACAGATACGCAGTATTTT. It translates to CASGWTSGTDTQYF.

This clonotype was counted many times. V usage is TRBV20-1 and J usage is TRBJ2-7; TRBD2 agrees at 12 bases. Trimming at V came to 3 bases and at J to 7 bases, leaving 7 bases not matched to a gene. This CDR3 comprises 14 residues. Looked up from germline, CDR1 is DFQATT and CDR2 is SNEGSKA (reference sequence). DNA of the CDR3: TGCAGTGCTAGCTTTATGACTAGCGGGGGTGAGCAGTACTTC. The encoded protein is CSASFMTSGGEQYF.

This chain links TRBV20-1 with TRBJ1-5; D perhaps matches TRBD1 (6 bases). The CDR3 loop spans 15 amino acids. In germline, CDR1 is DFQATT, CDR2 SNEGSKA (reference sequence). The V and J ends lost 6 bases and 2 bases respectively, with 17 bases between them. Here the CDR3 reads CSATYSPGGNQPQHF. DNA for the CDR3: TGCAGTGCCACATATTCCCCAGGGGGCAATCAGCCCCAGCATTTT.

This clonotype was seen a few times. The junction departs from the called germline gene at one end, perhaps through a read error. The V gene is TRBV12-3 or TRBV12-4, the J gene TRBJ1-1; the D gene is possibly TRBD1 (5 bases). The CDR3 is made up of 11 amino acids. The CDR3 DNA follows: TGTGCCAGCAGGTTAGGGGTCGGGGCTTTCTTT. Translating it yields CASRLGVGAFF.

Here the CDR3 DNA reads TGTGCCAGCAGCTTTACAGGGGGCGAGCAGCCCCAGCATTTT. Its translation is CASSFTGGEQPQHF. The chain joins TRBV7-9 to TRBJ1-5, with 9 bases lining up with TRBD1. This CDR3 region has 14 residues. J gave up 7 bases and V 3 bases, and 4 bases lay outside the gene matches. CDR1 SEHNR and CDR2 FQNEAQ come from the germline V gene (reference sequence). The full variable domain, in which reference TRBV7-9 and TRBJ1-5 provide the parts outside the CDR3, is DTGVSQNPRHKITKRGQNVTFRCDPISEHNRLYWYRQTLGQGPEFLTYFQNEAQLEKSRLLSDRFSAERPKGSFSTLEIQRTEQGDSAMYLCASSFTGGEQPQHFGDGTRLSIL.

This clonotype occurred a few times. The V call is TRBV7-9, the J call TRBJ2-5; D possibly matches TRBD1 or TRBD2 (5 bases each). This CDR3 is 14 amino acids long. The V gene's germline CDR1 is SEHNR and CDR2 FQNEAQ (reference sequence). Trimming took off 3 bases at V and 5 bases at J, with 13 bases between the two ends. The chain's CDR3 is CASSFDRGIETQYF. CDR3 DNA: TGTGCCAGCAGCTTTGACAGAGGGATTGAGACCCAGTACTTC. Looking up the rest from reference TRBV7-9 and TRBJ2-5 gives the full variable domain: DTGVSQNPRHKITKRGQNVTFRCDPISEHNRLYWYRQTLGQGPEFLTYFQNEAQLEKSRLLSDRFSAERPKGSFSTLEIQRTEQGDSAMYLCASSFDRGIETQYFGPGTRLLVL.

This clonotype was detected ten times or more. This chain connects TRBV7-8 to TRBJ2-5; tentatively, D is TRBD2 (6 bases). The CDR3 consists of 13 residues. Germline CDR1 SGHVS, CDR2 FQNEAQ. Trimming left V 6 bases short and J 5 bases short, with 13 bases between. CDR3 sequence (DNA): TGTGCCAGCAGTCCCGGGACTCGGGAGACCCAGTACTTC. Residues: CASSPGTRETQYF.

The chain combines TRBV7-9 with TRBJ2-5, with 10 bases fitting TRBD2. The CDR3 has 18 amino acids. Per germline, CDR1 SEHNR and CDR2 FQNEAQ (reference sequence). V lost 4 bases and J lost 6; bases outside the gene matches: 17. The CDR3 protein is CASSSISWTSGFPKTQYF. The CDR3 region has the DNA TGTGCCAGCAGCTCGATCTCCTGGACTAGCGGTTTCCCAAAGACCCAGTACTTC.

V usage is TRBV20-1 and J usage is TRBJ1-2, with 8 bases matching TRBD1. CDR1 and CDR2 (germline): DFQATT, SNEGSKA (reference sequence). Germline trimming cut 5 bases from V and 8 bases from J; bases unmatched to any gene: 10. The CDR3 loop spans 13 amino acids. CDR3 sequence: CSASTGDRGGYTF. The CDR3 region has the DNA TGCAGTGCTTCGACAGGGGATAGAGGAGGCTACACCTTC.

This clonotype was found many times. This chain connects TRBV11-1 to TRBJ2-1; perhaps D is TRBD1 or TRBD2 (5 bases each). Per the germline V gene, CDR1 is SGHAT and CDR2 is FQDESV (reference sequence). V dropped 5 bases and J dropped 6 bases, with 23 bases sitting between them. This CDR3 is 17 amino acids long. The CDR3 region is CASSLGPSGTDLNEQFF. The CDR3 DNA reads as TGTGCCAGCAGCCTTGGACCCTCCGGGACGGACCTCAATGAGCAGTTCTTC.

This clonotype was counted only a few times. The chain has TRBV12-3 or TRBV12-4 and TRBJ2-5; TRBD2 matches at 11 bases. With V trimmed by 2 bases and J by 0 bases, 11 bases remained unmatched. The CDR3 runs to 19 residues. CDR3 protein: CASSLKRRGLAAYQETQYF. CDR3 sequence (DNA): TGTGCCAGCAGTTTAAAACGCCGGGGACTAGCGGCTTACCAAGAGACCCAGTACTTC.

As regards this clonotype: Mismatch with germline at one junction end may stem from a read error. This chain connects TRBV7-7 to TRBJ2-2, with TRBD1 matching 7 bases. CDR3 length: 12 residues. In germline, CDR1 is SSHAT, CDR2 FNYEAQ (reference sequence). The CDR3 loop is CASSSGGLELFF. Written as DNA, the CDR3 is TGTGCTAGCAGCTCAGGGGGTTTGGAGCTGTTTTTT.

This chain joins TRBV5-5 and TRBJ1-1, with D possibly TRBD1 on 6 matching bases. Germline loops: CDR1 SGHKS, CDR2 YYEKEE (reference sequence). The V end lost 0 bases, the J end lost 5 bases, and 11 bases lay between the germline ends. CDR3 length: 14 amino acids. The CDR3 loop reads CASSLARGVTEAFF. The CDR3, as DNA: TGTGCCAGCAGCTTGGCCAGGGGAGTGACTGAAGCTTTCTTT.

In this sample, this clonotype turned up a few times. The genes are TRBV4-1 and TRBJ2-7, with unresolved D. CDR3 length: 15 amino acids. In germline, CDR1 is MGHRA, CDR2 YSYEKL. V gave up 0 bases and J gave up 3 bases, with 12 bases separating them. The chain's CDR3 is CASSQDPTHIYEQYF. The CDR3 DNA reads TGCGCCAGCAGCCAAGATCCGACTCACATCTACGAGCAGTACTTC.

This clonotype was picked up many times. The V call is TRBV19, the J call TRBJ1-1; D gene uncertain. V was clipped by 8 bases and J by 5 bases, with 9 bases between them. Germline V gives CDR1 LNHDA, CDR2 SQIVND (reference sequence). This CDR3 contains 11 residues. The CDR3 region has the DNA TGTGCCAGTGGACGTGGTACTGAAGCTTTCTTT. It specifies CASGRGTEAFF.

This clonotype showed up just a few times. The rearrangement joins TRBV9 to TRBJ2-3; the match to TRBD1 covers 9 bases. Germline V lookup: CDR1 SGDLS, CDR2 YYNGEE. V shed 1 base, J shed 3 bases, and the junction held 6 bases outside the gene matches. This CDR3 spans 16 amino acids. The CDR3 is CASSVWTGERTDTQYF. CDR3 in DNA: TGTGCCAGCAGCGTATGGACAGGGGAGAGGACAGATACGCAGTATTTT.

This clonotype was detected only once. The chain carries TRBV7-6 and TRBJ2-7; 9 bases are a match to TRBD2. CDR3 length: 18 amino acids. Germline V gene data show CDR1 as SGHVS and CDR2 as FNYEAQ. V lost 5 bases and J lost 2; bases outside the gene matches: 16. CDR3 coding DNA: TGTGCCAGCAGCCTACGATCGTCTGGACTAGCGCCGACCTACGAGCAGTACTTC. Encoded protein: CASSLRSSGLAPTYEQYF.

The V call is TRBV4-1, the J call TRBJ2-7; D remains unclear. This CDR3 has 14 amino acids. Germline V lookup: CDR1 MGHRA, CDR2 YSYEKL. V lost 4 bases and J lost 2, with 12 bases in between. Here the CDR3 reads CASSRGSGAYEQYV. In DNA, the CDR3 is TGCGCCAGCAGCCGAGGATCGGGCGCCTACGAGCAGTACGTC.

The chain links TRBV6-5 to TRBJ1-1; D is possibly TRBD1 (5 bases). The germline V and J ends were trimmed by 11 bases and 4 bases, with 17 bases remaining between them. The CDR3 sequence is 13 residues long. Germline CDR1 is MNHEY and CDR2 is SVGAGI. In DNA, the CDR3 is TGTGCCGCTAGCAGGGCGGGGCGCACTGAAGCTTTCTTT. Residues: CAASRAGRTEAFF.

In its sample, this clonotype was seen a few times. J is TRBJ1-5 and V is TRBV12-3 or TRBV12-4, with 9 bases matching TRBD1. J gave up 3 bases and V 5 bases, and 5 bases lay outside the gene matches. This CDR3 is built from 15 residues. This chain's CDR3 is CASSLGQGYNQPQHF. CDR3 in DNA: TGTGCCAGCAGTCTGGGACAGGGTTACAATCAGCCCCAGCATTTT.

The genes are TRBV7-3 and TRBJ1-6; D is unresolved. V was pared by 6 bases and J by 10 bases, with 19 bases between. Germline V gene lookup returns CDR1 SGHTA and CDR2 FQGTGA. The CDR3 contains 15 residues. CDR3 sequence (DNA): TGTGCCAGCAGTCGTGGGTCGACCGAAGGCTCACCCCTCCACTTT. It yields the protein CASSRGSTEGSPLHF.

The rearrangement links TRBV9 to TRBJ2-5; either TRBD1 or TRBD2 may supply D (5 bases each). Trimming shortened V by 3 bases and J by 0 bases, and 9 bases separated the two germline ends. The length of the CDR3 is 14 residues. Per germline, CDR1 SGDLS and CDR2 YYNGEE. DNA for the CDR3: TGTGCCAGCAGCGCGGGACCCAACCAAGAGACCCAGTACTTC. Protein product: CASSAGPNQETQYF.

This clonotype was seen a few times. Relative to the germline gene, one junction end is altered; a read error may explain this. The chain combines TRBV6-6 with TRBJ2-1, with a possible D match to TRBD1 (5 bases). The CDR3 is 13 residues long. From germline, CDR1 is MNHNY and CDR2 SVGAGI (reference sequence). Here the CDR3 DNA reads TGTGCCACCCGGGCAGGGCCCTATAATGAGCAGTTCTTC. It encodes CATRAGPYNEQFF.

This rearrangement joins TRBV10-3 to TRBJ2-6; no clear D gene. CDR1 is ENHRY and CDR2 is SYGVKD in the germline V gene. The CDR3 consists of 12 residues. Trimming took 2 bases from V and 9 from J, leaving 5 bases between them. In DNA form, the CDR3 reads TGTGCCATCAGTGAGGCCCGCAACGTCCTGACTTTC. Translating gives CAISEARNVLTF.

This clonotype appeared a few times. The CDR3 protein is CASSQVAGGSGNTIYF. The CDR3 DNA sequence: TGCGCCAGCAGCCAAGTGGCAGGGGGGTCTGGAAACACCATATATTTT. The chain links TRBV4-3 to TRBJ1-3; 7 nucleotides align to TRBD1. Unmatched junction bases numbered 4, after V lost 1 base and J lost 1 base. Germline V lookup: CDR1 LGHNA, CDR2 YSLEER. The CDR3 totals 16 residues.

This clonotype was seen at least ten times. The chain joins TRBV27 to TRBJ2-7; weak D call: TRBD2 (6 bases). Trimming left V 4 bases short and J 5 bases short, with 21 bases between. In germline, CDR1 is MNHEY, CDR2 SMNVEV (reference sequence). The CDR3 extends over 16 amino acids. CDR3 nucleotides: TGTGCCAGCAGTTGGCCGGAGGGAATAGGTCGGGACGAGCAGTACGTC. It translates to CASSWPEGIGRDEQYV.

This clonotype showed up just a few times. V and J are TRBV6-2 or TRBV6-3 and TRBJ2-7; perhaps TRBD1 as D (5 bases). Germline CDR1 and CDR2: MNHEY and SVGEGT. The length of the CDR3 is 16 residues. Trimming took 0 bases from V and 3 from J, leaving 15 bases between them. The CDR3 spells CASSYSIGAAFYEQYF. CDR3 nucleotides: TGTGCCAGCAGTTACTCGATAGGGGCCGCGTTCTACGAGCAGTACTTC.

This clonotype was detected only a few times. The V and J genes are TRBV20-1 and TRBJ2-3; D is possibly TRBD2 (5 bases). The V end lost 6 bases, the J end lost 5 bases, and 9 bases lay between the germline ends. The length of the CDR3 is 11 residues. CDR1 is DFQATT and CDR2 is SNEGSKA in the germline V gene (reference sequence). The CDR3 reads CSAGLGDTQYF. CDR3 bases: TGCAGTGCCGGACTCGGAGATACGCAGTATTTT.